This T cell receptor (beta chain) was identified in a study of beta chain features in type 1 diabetes. Study outcomes and limitations: The VDJ junctions of type 1 diabetes patients carried fewer insertions and more deletions. Among patients with Type 1 diabetes, TCRB CDR3s were moderately but significantly shorter in every one of the four CD4+ subsets.

This clone was seen a handful of times. Its antigen is not known. Trimming removed 5 bases from V and 7 bases from J, with 3 bases in between. The CDR3 consists of 11 residues. Germline V CDR1 and CDR2: SNHLY, FYNNEI. Of the isolated RNA, all was reverse transcribed, and so the sequenced material was expressed TCRB transcripts. Data came from immunoSEQ multiplex PCR; TCRdb stores just in-frame clones and leaves some out. The sample consists of about 160,000 clones, roughly 9.1% of them appearing once. This clonotype was obtained from a young woman in good health. The rearrangement joins TRBV2 to TRBJ1-6; no clear D. Sequencing was carried out using central memory CD4+ T cells from blood. The CDR3 here is CASSLNSPLHF. The CDR3 DNA follows: TGTGCCAGCAGTTTAAATTCACCCCTCCACTTT.